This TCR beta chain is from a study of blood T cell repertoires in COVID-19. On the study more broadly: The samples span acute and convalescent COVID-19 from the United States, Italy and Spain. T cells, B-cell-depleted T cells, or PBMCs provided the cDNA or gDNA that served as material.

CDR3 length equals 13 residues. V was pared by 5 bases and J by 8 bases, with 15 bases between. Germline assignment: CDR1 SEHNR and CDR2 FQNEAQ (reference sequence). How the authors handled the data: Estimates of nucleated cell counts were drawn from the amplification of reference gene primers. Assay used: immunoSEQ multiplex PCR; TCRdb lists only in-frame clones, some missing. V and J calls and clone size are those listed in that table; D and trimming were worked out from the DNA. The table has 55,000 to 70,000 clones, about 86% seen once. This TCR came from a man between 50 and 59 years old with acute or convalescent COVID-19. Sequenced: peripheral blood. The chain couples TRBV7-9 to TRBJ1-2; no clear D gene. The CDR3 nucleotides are TGTGCCAGCAGCCCCTCCGGAGGAGTGGGCTACACCTTC. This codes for CASSPSGGVGYTF.